This T cell receptor (beta chain) appears in the sequencing data of a study of neoadjuvant anti-PD-1 for oral cavity cancer. Time point: after neoadjuvant nivolumab, at surgical resection. Regarding this clone: The antigen remains undetermined.

Overall study findings and caveats: Each response group had just a few patients in TCR analyses.

Produced via immunoSEQ multiplex PCR; TCRdb's table is partial and in-frame only. The data contain about 68,000 clones, approximately 85% of them seen just once; the ten biggest clones take up around 3.2%. Trimming took 2 bases from V and 3 from J, leaving 27 bases between them. Germline CDR1 reads SGHRS; CDR2 reads YFSETQ. CDR3 length: 19 residues. The chain is built from TRBV5-1 and TRBJ2-7; perhaps TRBD1 as D (7 bases). Sequencing used PBMCs, obtained after nivolumab (anti-PD-1) treatment. This receptor was identified in a person between 40 and 80 years old with oral cavity squamous cell carcinoma. The CDR3 bases are TGCGCCAGCAGCTTTGGAGGCGGGACAGTTACTTTGGCCGTCTACGAGCAGTACTTC. It encodes CASSFGGGTVTLAVYEQYF.